The 16 T cell receptor beta chains in this list originate from one sample, sequenced in a study of T cell responses to AZD1222 COVID-19 vaccine. Generated by immunoSEQ multiplex PCR, the TCRdb table keeps only in-frame clones and is missing some. The profile shows over 85,000 clones, 90% of them singletons. The sequencing here drew on peripheral blood, taken on day 0 of AZD1222 vaccination. Source of these receptors: an adult in good health.

The V call is TRBV5-6, the J call TRBJ1-4; possible D gene TRBD1, 5 bases. This CDR3 has 14 residues. V lost 5 bases, J lost 4 bases, and 12 bases lay in between. Germline CDR1 reads SGHDT; CDR2 reads YYEEEE. Written as DNA, the CDR3 is TGTGCCAGCAGGAAGACAGAAAATAATGAAAAACTGTTTTTT. Amino acids: CASRKTENNEKLFF.

V and J are TRBV5-1 and TRBJ2-5, with D hard to call. V lost 4 bases to trimming and J lost 0 bases, with 4 bases between them. This CDR3 contains 12 residues. CDR1 SGHRS and CDR2 YFSETQ come from the germline V gene. The CDR3 region is CASSPYQETQYF. DNA for the CDR3: TGCGCCAGCAGCCCTTACCAAGAGACCCAGTACTTC.

The chain uses TRBV2 and TRBJ1-1, with a weak D call TRBD1 (6 bases). The CDR3 sequence is 14 residues long. Looked up from germline, CDR1 is SNHLY and CDR2 is FYNNEI. The ends were cut back, 6 bases at V and 3 bases at J, with 14 bases in the middle. The CDR3 DNA follows: TGTGCCAGCAGGCCCTGGGACATTGACACTGAAGCTTTCTTT. Amino acids: CASRPWDIDTEAFF.

As DNA, the CDR3 is TGTGCCAGCTCACTGACAGGCGGAGGTAACTATGGCTACACCTTC. Translation: CASSLTGGGNYGYTF. This chain uses TRBV18 with TRBJ1-2, with D perhaps matching TRBD1 (6 bases). Trimming left V 4 bases short and J 1 base short, with 13 bases between. The CDR3 totals 15 residues. Germline V lookup: CDR1 KGHSH, CDR2 LQKENI.

The V gene is TRBV6-2 or TRBV6-3, the J gene TRBJ2-3; D remains unclear. V was trimmed by 2 bases and J by 0 bases, leaving 21 bases between them. Germline V gene data show CDR1 as MNHEY and CDR2 as SVGEGT. CDR3 size: 19 residues. CDR3 in DNA: TGTGCCAGCAGTTACCACACGTGGCGCCGATCGAGTAGCACAGATACGCAGTATTTT. Its protein product is CASSYHTWRRSSSTDTQYF.

The chain links TRBV6-1 to TRBJ2-3; tentatively, D is TRBD1 (5 bases). Germline lookup yields CDR1 MNHNS and CDR2 SASEGT. The CDR3 length is 16 residues. The ends were cut back, 0 bases at V and 4 bases at J, with 14 bases in the middle. The CDR3 spells CASSEAPNVRADTQYF. The CDR3 nucleotides are TGTGCCAGCAGTGAAGCCCCAAATGTCAGGGCAGATACGCAGTATTTT.

This clone was observed once. The chain employs TRBV27 and TRBJ2-5, with 7 bases that match TRBD2. Trimming cost V 5 bases and J 5 bases; bases outside gene matches: 8. The germline V gene encodes CDR1 MNHEY and CDR2 SMNVEV (reference sequence). The CDR3 is 14 residues long. CDR3 sequence reads: CASSLGRARETQYF. CDR3 DNA sequence: TGTGCCAGCAGTCTAGGGAGGGCTAGGGAGACCCAGTACTTC.

This chain links TRBV9 with TRBJ2-3, with 15 bases identical to TRBD2. The CDR3 loop spans 18 amino acids. From germline, CDR1 is SGDLS and CDR2 YYNGEE. V lost 3 bases, J lost 8 bases, and 13 bases stayed unmatched. CDR3 sequence reads: CASSAGLAGGEPRGTQYF. In nucleotides, the CDR3 is TGTGCCAGCAGCGCGGGACTAGCGGGGGGAGAACCGCGTGGTACGCAGTATTTT.

The rearrangement uses TRBV7-3 and TRBJ2-3; no definite D call. V lost 5 bases and J 6 bases, leaving 9 bases between the germline ends. Germline V CDR1 and CDR2: SGHTA, FQGTGA. The CDR3 runs 12 residues. The CDR3 nucleotides read TGTGCCAGCAGCAACAATAGGGATACGCAGTATTTT. Translating gives CASSNNRDTQYF. Combining the CDR3 with reference TRBV7-3 and TRBJ2-3 gives the whole variable domain GAGVSQTPSNKVTEKGKYVELRCDPISGHTALYWYRQSLGQGPEFLIYFQGTGAADDSGLPNDRFFAVRPEGSVSTLKIQRTERGDSAVYLCASSNNRDTQYFGPGTRLTVL.

To note about this clone: A read error may produce the germline difference seen at one junction end. The chain links TRBV11-2 to TRBJ2-7, with D tentatively TRBD2 (6 bases). CDR1 and CDR2 from the germline V gene are SGHAT and FQNNGV. CDR3 length: 12 amino acids. The DNA of the CDR3 is TGTGCCAGCAGCTTGGATATACCGGGACTCAACTTC. Protein: CASSLDIPGLNF.

V gene TRBV13 combines with J gene TRBJ2-3, with TRBD2 matching 7 bases. This CDR3 is built from 19 residues. Germline-derived CDR1 and CDR2 are PRHDT and FYEKMQ (reference sequence). The V segment lost 5 bases and the J segment 0 bases; nucleotides outside the gene matches: 17. CDR3: CASSLKAGHRGASTDTQYF. In nucleotides, the CDR3 is TGTGCCAGCAGCCTCAAAGCGGGGCATCGCGGGGCGAGCACAGATACGCAGTATTTT.

The chain combines TRBV6-2 or TRBV6-3 with TRBJ1-1; a weak D match, TRBD1 (5 bases). V lost 5 bases and J 1 base, leaving 20 bases between the germline ends. From germline, CDR1 is MNHEY and CDR2 SVGEGT. The CDR3 has 17 residues. CDR3: CASSPRTPKTQNTEAFF. CDR3 nucleotides: TGTGCCAGCAGTCCACGGACACCTAAAACCCAGAACACTGAAGCTTTCTTT.

J is TRBJ1-1 and V is TRBV28; no clear D. This CDR3 contains 15 residues. Germline V gene sequence: CDR1 MDHEN, CDR2 SYDVKM. The ends were cut back, 6 bases at V and 5 bases at J, with 19 bases in the middle. In DNA, the CDR3 is TGTGCCAGCAGGGATAACGTAAATACGGGGACTGAAGCTTTCTTT. Translation gives CASRDNVNTGTEAFF.

The V and J genes are TRBV27 and TRBJ1-1, with 7 positions matching TRBD1. CDR3 length: 14 residues. V lost 3 bases to trimming and J lost 1 base; unmatched junction nucleotides: 2. The germline gives CDR1 MNHEY, CDR2 SMNVEV (reference sequence). Written as DNA, the CDR3 is TGTGCCAGCAGTTTCCACAGGGGGAACACTGAAGCTTTCTTT. Amino acids: CASSFHRGNTEAFF.

The chain links TRBV24-1 to TRBJ2-2; D may be TRBD2 (5 bases). Germline V gives CDR1 KGHDR, CDR2 SFDVKD. This CDR3 region has 16 residues. V was pared by 9 bases and J by 4 bases, with 20 bases between. DNA for the CDR3: TGTGCCACCGGGTCTGGGTACGGGGTTGTCACCGGGGAGCTGTTTTTT. Translated: CATGSGYGVVTGELFF.

The chain has TRBV4-3 and TRBJ2-7; 12 positions agree with TRBD1. After removal of 0 bases from V and 7 bases from J, the junction contained 7 bases not matched to a gene. The length of the CDR3 is 16 residues. Per the germline V gene, CDR1 is LGHNA and CDR2 is YSLEER. As DNA, the CDR3 is TGCGCCAGCAGCCAAGATTCGGGACAGGGGGCCAGGGAGCAGTACTTC. Encoded protein: CASSQDSGQGAREQYF.